This T cell receptor (beta chain) was retrieved from a study of CD8 T cells in Susac syndrome. Study-level findings and limits: The study conceded that its TCR sequencing and HLA analysis involved relatively few individuals.

A note on this clonotype: Its cognate antigen is unknown.

Treatment-naive patients with stable or active relapsing-remitting disease were the multiple sclerosis controls. Negative isolation yielded CD4+ and CD8+ T cells, and FACS enriched TEMRA cells. Trimming left V 7 bases short and J 0 bases short, with 9 bases between. The CDR3 covers 14 residues. The germline CDR1 and CDR2 sequences are SNHLY and FYNNEI. The authors reverse transcribed roughly 0.5 to 1 ug RNA with random hexamers. The TCR beta CDR3 was amplified by immunoSEQ multiplex PCR across 54 Vbeta, 13 Jbeta. In TCRdb, the immunoSEQ multiplex PCR reads were re-called with MiXCR into one record per CDR3 protein. The table shows 200,000 to 250,000 distinct CDR3 sequences, with roughly 95% occurring only once.

The chain uses TRBV2 and TRBJ2-2; a possible D gene is TRBD1 (6 bases). Material: CD4+ T cells from PBMCs. The receptor was derived from a human donor with multiple sclerosis. The CDR3 region has the DNA TGTGCCAGCAAGGGGGATTCGAACACCGGGGAGCTGTTTTTT. Its protein product is CASKGDSNTGELFF. The complete variable domain, with remaining parts taken from reference TRBV2 and TRBJ2-2, reads EPEVTQTPSHQVTQMGQEVILRCVPISNHLYFYWYRQILGQKVEFLVSFYNNEISEKSEIFDDQFSVERPDGSNFTLKIRSTKLEDSAMYFCASKGDSNTGELFFGEGSRLTVL.